One sample yielded the 13 T cell receptor beta chains listed below, sequenced in a study of control samples from healthy donors and cancer patients. Some clones are missing from TCRdb's copy, which holds only in-frame ones; the method was immunoSEQ multiplex PCR. Of over 120,000 clones listed, 80% to 95% are singletons. Source material: blood. These receptors came from a man under 40 in good health.

This chain connects TRBV5-6 to TRBJ1-2; no reliable D call. This CDR3 region has 11 residues. Germline CDR1 is SGHDT and CDR2 is YYEEEE. V lost 1 base and J 8 bases, leaving 6 bases between the germline ends. CDR3 sequence reads: CASSLRSGYTF. The DNA for the CDR3 is TGTGCCAGCAGCTTGCGGTCAGGCTACACCTTC.

V and J are TRBV3-1 (or the pseudogene TRBV3-2) and TRBJ2-1, with TRBD2 matching 13 bases. Per the germline V gene, CDR1 is LGHDT and CDR2 is YNNKEL (reference sequence). The V gene end was trimmed by 4 bases and the J gene end by 10 bases; junction bases not matched to a gene: 7. CDR3 length: 15 residues. The CDR3 protein is CASSRGLAGAEEQFF. The CDR3 DNA follows: TGTGCCAGCAGCCGAGGACTAGCGGGGGCCGAGGAGCAGTTCTTC.

The chain employs TRBV27 and TRBJ2-1, with 15 bases lining up with TRBD2. The junction had 7 bases not matched to a gene; V was cut back by 7 bases and J by 0 bases. The CDR3 has 18 residues. Germline V gene lookup returns CDR1 MNHEY and CDR2 SMNVEV (reference sequence). In nucleotides, the CDR3 is TGTGCCAGCATCGGACTAGCGGGGGGGATGAGCTCCTACAATGAGCAGTTCTTC. This encodes CASIGLAGGMSSYNEQFF.

A word on this clone: One end of the junction varies from germline; a read error may be responsible. The chain combines TRBV30 with TRBJ2-5, with 8 bases matching TRBD1. Germline CDR1 GTSNPN, CDR2 SVGIG (reference sequence). The length of the CDR3 is 12 residues. The CDR3 loop is CAWNRGQETQYF. In nucleotides, the CDR3 is TGTGCATGGAACAGGGGGCAAGAGACCCAGTACTTC.

The table lists this clone with a count of one. The V gene is TRBV5-8, the J gene TRBJ2-7; 10 bases map to TRBD1. V dropped 4 bases and J dropped 6; count of bases not matched to a gene: 10. Germline CDR1 and CDR2: SGHTS and YDEGEE. CDR3 size: 15 residues. The CDR3 sequence: CASSLWTGGSVEQYF. CDR3 DNA sequence: TGTGCCAGCAGCCTGTGGACAGGGGGGTCCGTCGAGCAGTACTTC.

This chain links TRBV28 with TRBJ1-2; weak D call: TRBD1 (6 bases). Germline V lookup: CDR1 MDHEN, CDR2 SYDVKM. V was cut by 5 bases and J by 8 bases, with 21 bases left in between. The CDR3 is 15 amino acids. The chain's CDR3 is CASSATSGHRLGYTF. CDR3 coding DNA: TGTGCCAGCAGTGCCACCTCGGGACACCGTCTCGGCTACACCTTC.

This chain joins TRBV11-1 and TRBJ2-7; D possibly uses TRBD1 or TRBD2 (5 bases each). The germline V gene has CDR1 SGHAT and CDR2 FQDESV (reference sequence). Trimming cost V 2 bases and J 2 bases, with 13 bases left between them. The CDR3 consists of 15 residues. The CDR3 bases are TGTGCCAGCAGCTTAAGTCAGGGAGACACCTACGAGCAGTACTTC. Translation: CASSLSQGDTYEQYF.

The V gene is TRBV7-9, the J gene TRBJ1-4; the D is unclear. There are 14 residues in the CDR3. V dropped 3 bases and J dropped 11 bases, with 16 bases sitting between them. Looked up from germline, CDR1 is SEHNR and CDR2 is FQNEAQ (reference sequence). The CDR3: CASSLGGTGDKLFF. Written as DNA, the CDR3 is TGTGCCAGCAGCTTGGGTGGCACTGGTGACAAACTGTTTTTT.

The chain couples TRBV5-1 to TRBJ1-2, with 7 positions matching TRBD1. Trimming removed 5 bases from V and 4 bases from J; junction bases left unmatched: 11. Germline loops: CDR1 SGHRS, CDR2 YFSETQ. This CDR3 has 15 amino acids. The CDR3 bases are TGCGCCAGCAGAGAATTAGAGGGGGCGAGCTATGGCTACACCTTC. Translation: CASRELEGASYGYTF.

The V gene is TRBV19, the J gene TRBJ1-5; D remains ambiguous. The V end was cut by 7 bases, the J end by 0 bases, with 19 bases between. Germline CDR1 LNHDA, CDR2 SQIVND (reference sequence). CDR3 size: 17 residues. The CDR3 DNA reads as TGTGCCAGTAACCCCGACACGGGCGGTTATAGCAATCAGCCCCAGCATTTT. Amino acids: CASNPDTGGYSNQPQHF.

The chain employs TRBV5-8 and TRBJ1-5; TRBD1 might be the D (6 bases). Germline V gene lookup returns CDR1 SGHTS and CDR2 YDEGEE. The CDR3 totals 15 residues. V was shortened by 1 base and J by 1 base, with 9 bases between the two germline ends. This chain's CDR3 is CASSLSGASNQPQHF. The CDR3 bases are TGTGCCAGCAGCTTGTCGGGGGCGAGCAATCAGCCCCAGCATTTT.

In its sample, this clone was seen once. The chain employs TRBV11-2 and TRBJ2-4, with TRBD2 as a possible D gene (5 bases). From germline, CDR1 is SGHAT and CDR2 FQNNGV. The CDR3 runs to 16 residues. Trimming shortened V by 6 bases and J by 3 bases, and 18 bases separated the two germline ends. In DNA, the CDR3 is TGTGCCAGCAGACATTGGCGGGTGGATGGCAAAAACATTCAGTACTTC. Amino acids: CASRHWRVDGKNIQYF.

The genes are TRBV29-1 and TRBJ2-1, with 10 bases that match TRBD1. CDR1 is SQVTM, CDR2 ANQGSEA, per germline. J lost 9 bases, V lost 5 bases, and 19 bases had no gene match. The CDR3 spans 17 residues. The CDR3 DNA sequence: TGCAGCGTTCCTGGGGGGCCGGGACAGGGGAATCTCGGTGAGCAGTTCTTC. Protein: CSVPGGPGQGNLGEQFF.